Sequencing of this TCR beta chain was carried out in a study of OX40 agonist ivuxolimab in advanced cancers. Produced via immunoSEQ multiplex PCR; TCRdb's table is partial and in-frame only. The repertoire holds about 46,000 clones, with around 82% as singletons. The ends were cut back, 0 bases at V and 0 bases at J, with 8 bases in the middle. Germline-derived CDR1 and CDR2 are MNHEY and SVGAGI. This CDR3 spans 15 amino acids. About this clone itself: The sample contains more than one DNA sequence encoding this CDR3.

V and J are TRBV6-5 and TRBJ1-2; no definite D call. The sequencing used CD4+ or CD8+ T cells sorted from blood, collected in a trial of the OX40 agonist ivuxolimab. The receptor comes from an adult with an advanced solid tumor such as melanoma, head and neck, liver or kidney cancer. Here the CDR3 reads CASSYSENSNYGYTF. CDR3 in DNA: TGTGCCAGCAGTTACTCGGAGAACTCTAACTATGGCTACACCTTC.